A single sample is the source of the 3 T cell receptor beta chains below, sequenced in a study of regulatory T cells in long-lasting Graves disease (dated by TCRdb to the early 2020s). The sample's time point label, decoded: newly diagnosed GD, antithyroid drugs for less than 3 months. For both TCR sequencing and RNA sequencing, RNA was extracted from PBMCs in TRIzol. Receptors were amplified or captured by multiplex PCR. The listed sequencing device is Illumina HiSeq 4000. CDR3 regions were amplified by Arm-PCR with iRepertoire HTBI primers to construct TCR beta libraries. Using fastp trimming at Q25 and MiXCR clonotype assembly, TCRdb reanalyzed the public sequencing data and kept in-frame beta chains. Every CDR3 protein is listed once, alongside the most common genes and DNA of its rows. This sample gives hundreds of thousands of distinct CDR3 sequences in total; 15% to 20% of them show up just once. The ten most abundant clones make up 18% of the sample.

These records were also assigned to another study, of T cells in Graves' hyperthyroidism and ophthalmopathy.

The starting material was peripheral blood mononuclear cells (PBMCs), obtained at new diagnosis, from a patient treated with antithyroid drugs. These receptors were obtained from a woman in her 30s with Graves disease. Donor details come from another sample of the same person, matched by shared clones.

This clonotype was recorded many times. This rearrangement joins TRBV2 to TRBJ1-2, with 7 bases lining up with TRBD1. Germline loops: CDR1 SNHLY, CDR2 FYNNEI. The CDR3 loop spans 16 amino acids. V gave up 6 bases and J gave up 4 bases; unmatched junction bases: 14. The CDR3, as DNA: TGTGCCAGCAGCTCAAGACAGGGTTCAGGGAGCTATGGCTACACCTTC. Protein: CASSSRQGSGSYGYTF. Based on the CDR3 plus reference TRBV2 and TRBJ1-2, the full variable domain is EPEVTQTPSHQVTQMGQEVILRCVPISNHLYFYWYRQILGQKVEFLVSFYNNEISEKSEIFDDQFSVERPDGSNFTLKIRSTKLEDSAMYFCASSSRQGSGSYGYTFGSGTRLTVV.

This clonotype was seen only a few times. J is TRBJ1-1 and V is TRBV3-1; D remains ambiguous. With 4 bases removed from V and 4 bases from J, the gap between germline ends came to 13 bases. The germline gives CDR1 LGHDT, CDR2 YNNKEL (reference sequence). The CDR3 covers 14 residues. CDR3 DNA sequence: TGTGCCAGCAGCCTAAAAGGGAGTGGCACTGAAGCTTTCTTT. This gives the protein CASSLKGSGTEAFF.

This clonotype was counted only a few times. This chain uses TRBV27 with TRBJ2-1, with TRBD2 matching 7 bases. V gave up 5 bases and J gave up 5 bases; unmatched junction bases: 3. The CDR3 sequence is 13 residues long. Germline V gives CDR1 MNHEY, CDR2 SMNVEV (reference sequence). Here the CDR3 reads CASSPSGNNEQFF. The CDR3 coding sequence is TGTGCCAGCAGTCCAAGCGGGAACAATGAGCAGTTCTTC.